The 32 T cell receptor beta chains listed next were all sequenced from one sample in a study of blood T cell repertoires in COVID-19. Assay: immunoSEQ multiplex PCR; the TCRdb copy retains only in-frame clones and omits some. This repertoire shows over 300,000 clones, approximately 87% found once; its top ten account for 0.95% to 1%. The sequenced sample was PBMCs or T cells enriched from blood (not recorded which). Every receptor here comes from a woman in her twenties or thirties with acute COVID-19.

The CDR3 nucleotides read TGTGCCAGCAAGAGGCAGATGAACACTGAAGCTTTCTTT. Translation gives CASKRQMNTEAFF. The V call is TRBV12-3 or TRBV12-4, the J call TRBJ1-1, with D unclear. Trimming took 7 bases from V and 0 from J, leaving 9 bases between them. The CDR3 runs to 13 residues.

The chain has TRBV18 and TRBJ2-3, with D perhaps matching TRBD2 (7 bases). Trimming took 5 bases from V and 4 from J, leaving 19 bases between them. CDR3 length: 16 amino acids. Per the germline V gene, CDR1 is KGHSH and CDR2 is LQKENI. The CDR3 DNA is TGTGCCAGCTCAACGACCAGGGGAGGGGGATCAGATACGCAGTATTTT. Translated: CASSTTRGGGSDTQYF.

V is TRBV11-2 and J is TRBJ1-4; 7 nucleotides agree with TRBD1. CDR3 length: 11 residues. The J segment lost 10 bases and the V segment lost 6 bases, leaving 2 bases of the junction unmatched. Germline CDR1 and CDR2: SGHAT and FQNNGV. CDR3 sequence: CASRQGTKLFF. CDR3 coding DNA: TGTGCCAGCAGACAGGGGACAAAACTGTTTTTT.

The chain recombines TRBV9 with TRBJ2-7, with a possible D match to TRBD2 (6 bases). V lost 2 bases and J lost 2, with 14 bases in between. The germline gives CDR1 SGDLS, CDR2 YYNGEE. CDR3 size: 15 residues. CDR3 in DNA: TGTGCCAGCAGCGTTACTCCTGGGGGGACCTACGAGCAGTACTTC. Translating it yields CASSVTPGGTYEQYF.

The chain links TRBV21-1 to TRBJ1-3. TRBV21-1 is shown as a pseudogene. The CDR3 loop spans 12 amino acids. In DNA, the CDR3 is TGTGCCAGCCGACTGTCTGGAAACACCATATATTTT. It encodes CASRLSGNTIYF.

CDR3 region: CASSPKGASNTEAFF. The CDR3 bases are TGCGCCAGCAGCCCGAAGGGGGCTTCGAACACTGAAGCTTTCTTT. The V and J genes are TRBV4-1 and TRBJ1-1; 7 positions match TRBD1. Germline V gene lookup returns CDR1 MGHRA and CDR2 YSYEKL. The CDR3 is made up of 15 amino acids. V was clipped by 4 bases and J by 1 base; unmatched bases: 6.

The CDR3 protein is CASSEALGQGAYTYEQYF. In nucleotides, the CDR3 is TGTGCCAGCAGTGAAGCGCTCGGGCAGGGGGCCTATACCTACGAGCAGTACTTC. J is TRBJ2-7 and V is TRBV2; TRBD1 matches at 8 bases. Germline V gene sequence: CDR1 SNHLY, CDR2 FYNNEI. The CDR3 is made up of 18 amino acids. V lost 0 bases, J lost 2 bases, and 12 bases stayed unmatched.

This clone showed up just once. This chain links TRBV6-4 with TRBJ1-1; D might be TRBD1 (5 bases). V shed 4 bases and J shed 6 bases, with 12 bases lying between them. CDR1 and CDR2 from the germline V gene are MRHNA and SNTAGT. This CDR3 comprises 13 residues. The DNA for the CDR3 is TGTGCCAGCAGTGCGACAGAAACCGCTGAAGCTTTCTTT. The encoded protein is CASSATETAEAFF.

This rearrangement joins TRBV30 to TRBJ2-7; 10 nucleotides match TRBD1. With V trimmed by 5 bases and J by 0 bases, 4 bases remained unmatched. CDR1 GTSNPN and CDR2 SVGIG come from the germline V gene (reference sequence). There are 14 residues in the CDR3. The CDR3 nucleotides read TGTGCCTGGCGGGACAGGGGCTTCTCCTACGAGCAGTACTTC. It specifies CAWRDRGFSYEQYF.

The V gene is TRBV9, the J gene TRBJ2-2; TRBD2 is a possible D gene (6 bases). V was clipped by 2 bases and J by 1 base, with 9 bases between them. This CDR3 is built from 15 residues. CDR1 is SGDLS, CDR2 YYNGEE, per germline. The CDR3 protein is CASSVRDWNTGELFF. DNA for the CDR3: TGTGCCAGCAGCGTCCGGGACTGGAACACCGGGGAGCTGTTTTTT.

This chain uses TRBV24-1 with TRBJ1-5; 10 positions match TRBD1. After removal of 4 bases from V and 3 bases from J, the junction contained 2 bases not matched to a gene. Germline V lookup: CDR1 KGHDR, CDR2 SFDVKD. The CDR3 contains 15 residues. The CDR3 DNA reads as TGTGCCACCAGTGAGACAGGGGGCCACAATCAGCCCCAGCATTTT. Its protein product is CATSETGGHNQPQHF.

The chain is built from TRBV9 and TRBJ2-7; 11 bases are a match to TRBD1. With 3 bases clipped from V and 4 bases from J, the junction kept 6 bases outside the gene matches. Germline V gene sequence: CDR1 SGDLS, CDR2 YYNGEE. This CDR3 is 15 amino acids long. The CDR3 bases are TGTGCCAGCAGCGGGGGACAGGGGGTTCCTTACGAGCAGTACTTC. The encoded protein is CASSGGQGVPYEQYF. The variable domain in full, completed from reference TRBV9 and TRBJ2-7, reads DSGVTQTPKHLITATGQRVTLRCSPRSGDLSVYWYQQSLDQGLQFLIQYYNGEERAKGNILERFSAQQFPDLHSELNLSSLELGDSALYFCASSGGQGVPYEQYFGPGTRLTVT.

The chain links TRBV11-2 to TRBJ1-2; D may be TRBD1 (6 bases). The length of the CDR3 is 16 residues. Germline V lookup: CDR1 SGHAT, CDR2 FQNNGV. The V end was cut by 5 bases, the J end by 3 bases, with 19 bases between. CDR3 nucleotide sequence: TGTGCCAGCAGCAACCCCAGCAGGGGATTCTACTATGGCTACACCTTC. Its protein product is CASSNPSRGFYYGYTF.

This chain joins TRBV19 and TRBJ1-2, with D possibly matching TRBD1 (5 bases). The germline V and J ends were trimmed by 10 bases and 5 bases, with 14 bases remaining between them. Germline CDR1 reads LNHDA; CDR2 reads SQIVND (reference sequence). The CDR3 is 12 residues long. Written as DNA, the CDR3 is TGTGCCATCTCCAGGGAGGGGTATGGCTACACCTTC. Residues: CAISREGYGYTF.

The chain is built from TRBV14 and TRBJ1-2, with 7 bases identical to TRBD1. The CDR3 contains 16 residues. CDR1 is SGHDN and CDR2 is FVKESK in the germline V gene. J lost 8 bases, V lost 1 base, and 13 bases had no gene match. CDR3 DNA sequence: TGTGCCAGCAGCCAAGGACCCGACAGGGTCCAAGGAGGCTACACCTTC. This encodes CASSQGPDRVQGGYTF.

V is TRBV30 and J is TRBJ1-1; no clear D. CDR1 and CDR2 from the germline V gene are GTSNPN and SVGIG (reference sequence). The V gene lost 0 bases and the J gene lost 5 bases, with 10 bases spanning the gap. This CDR3 is 13 amino acids long. The CDR3 DNA follows: TGTGCCTGGAGTGTACAGCCTGGGACTGAAGCTTTCTTT. Protein sequence: CAWSVQPGTEAFF.

This chain connects TRBV25-1 to TRBJ2-1; 8 nucleotides match TRBD1. The CDR3 is made up of 15 amino acids. V gave up 7 bases and J gave up 4 bases; unmatched junction bases: 9. CDR1 MGHDK and CDR2 SYGVNS come from the germline V gene. The CDR3 loop reads CASISDRGSYNEQFF. The CDR3 DNA reads TGTGCCAGCATCTCCGACAGGGGATCATACAATGAGCAGTTCTTC.

The chain links TRBV5-1 to TRBJ2-7, with 7 bases matching TRBD2. This CDR3 region has 16 residues. Unmatched junction bases numbered 12, after V lost 4 bases and J lost 2 bases. Germline V gene data show CDR1 as SGHRS and CDR2 as YFSETQ. The CDR3 here is CASSMTSGNPPYEQYF. The CDR3 DNA sequence: TGCGCCAGCAGCATGACGAGCGGGAATCCCCCCTACGAGCAGTACTTC.

The rearrangement links TRBV29-1 to TRBJ1-2, with 7 bases identical to TRBD1. The V and J ends lost 7 bases and 4 bases, in that order; junction bases with no gene match: 3. CDR3 size: 11 residues. Per the germline V gene, CDR1 is SQVTM and CDR2 is ANQGSEA. The CDR3 sequence: CSAGDSYGYTF. The DNA for the CDR3 is TGCAGCGCCGGGGACAGCTATGGCTACACCTTC.

The sample holds a few counts of this clone. V gene TRBV7-9 combines with J gene TRBJ2-3, with 11 positions matching TRBD2. V shed 1 base, J shed 2 bases, and the junction held 2 bases outside the gene matches. CDR3 length equals 16 residues. CDR1 is SEHNR, CDR2 FQNEAQ, per germline (reference sequence). CDR3 residues: CASSLVTSGATDTQYF. CDR3 DNA sequence: TGTGCCAGCAGCTTAGTGACTAGCGGGGCCACAGATACGCAGTATTTT.

CDR3 bases: TGCAGCGTTGATGGACAGGCTCCTGAAGCTTTCTTT. Its protein is CSVDGQAPEAFF. This chain joins TRBV29-1 and TRBJ1-1, with 7 positions matching TRBD1. The V gene's germline CDR1 is SQVTM and CDR2 ANQGSEA. This CDR3 comprises 12 residues. V shed 3 bases and J 6 bases; nucleotides not matched to a gene: 4.

The chain recombines TRBV5-1 with TRBJ1-1; weak D call: TRBD1 (6 bases). Looked up from germline, CDR1 is SGHRS and CDR2 is YFSETQ. Between the trimmed V and J ends, which lost 1 base and 5 bases, there was a span of 9 bases. CDR3 length: 13 residues. CDR3 in DNA: TGCGCCAGCAGCTTGACAGGGACGACTGAAGCTTTCTTT. Its translation is CASSLTGTTEAFF.

This chain uses TRBV3-1 (or the pseudogene TRBV3-2) with TRBJ1-1; 7 bases match TRBD1. Germline CDR1 and CDR2: LGHDT and YNNKEL (reference sequence). The trim removed 1 base at V and 3 bases at J, leaving 5 bases unmatched. The CDR3 runs 15 residues. CDR3 DNA: TGTGCCAGCAGCCAAGTTAGGCAGGGGGACACTGAAGCTTTCTTT. Translation gives CASSQVRQGDTEAFF.

This chain uses TRBV21-1 with TRBJ2-1; the tabulated D call, TRBD2, remains unverified against the DNA. TRBV21-1 counts as a pseudogene. The CDR3 covers 19 residues. In DNA, the CDR3 is TGTGCCAGCAGTCCCGCCGAACACGAACTAGCGGGGGGCTACAATGAGCAGTTCTTC. Translating gives CASSPAEHELAGGYNEQFF.

The CDR3 sequence is CASSPQTGITYEQYF. DNA for the CDR3: TGTGCCAGCAGTCCTCAGACAGGAATTACCTACGAGCAGTACTTC. This rearrangement joins TRBV11-2 to TRBJ2-7; D may be TRBD1 (6 bases). The ends were cut back, 6 bases at V and 2 bases at J, with 17 bases in the middle. The CDR3 has 15 residues. From germline, CDR1 is SGHAT and CDR2 FQNNGV.

This clone was found a few times. The chain uses TRBV9 and TRBJ1-2; 9 bases match TRBD1. This CDR3 is 14 amino acids long. CDR1 is SGDLS and CDR2 is YYNGEE in the germline V gene. After removal of 3 bases from V and 6 bases from J, the junction contained 6 bases not matched to a gene. The CDR3 nucleotides are TGTGCCAGCAGCGAGACAGGGGGTTATAATGGCTACACCTTC. Translating gives CASSETGGYNGYTF.

This clone was seen just once. The CDR3 region has the DNA TGTGCCAGCTCAGTAGACGGGACCGGGGAGCTGTTTTTT. Protein sequence: CASSVDGTGELFF. The genes are TRBV18 and TRBJ2-2; D ambiguous. Germline V gene lookup returns CDR1 KGHSH and CDR2 LQKENI. There are 13 residues in the CDR3. The V end was cut by 5 bases, the J end by 5 bases, with 9 bases between.

The gene calls are TRBV3-1 (or the pseudogene TRBV3-2) and TRBJ1-6; possible D gene TRBD1, 5 bases. V was clipped by 1 base and J by 6 bases, with 7 bases between them. The CDR3 extends over 14 amino acids. Germline lookup yields CDR1 LGHDT and CDR2 YNNKEL (reference sequence). Here the CDR3 DNA reads TGTGCCAGCAGCCAAGGACAGCCTAATTCACCCCTCCACTTT. Protein: CASSQGQPNSPLHF.

The V and J genes are TRBV7-3 and TRBJ2-1, with a tentative D call TRBD2 (6 bases). Germline lookup yields CDR1 SGHTA and CDR2 FQGTGA. The V and J ends lost 2 bases and 9 bases respectively, with 11 bases between them. The CDR3 loop spans 13 amino acids. The DNA of the CDR3 is TGTGCCAGCAGCTTAGGTGGGGGGAGTGAGCAGTTCTTC. Protein: CASSLGGGSEQFF. The variable domain in full, with the rest retrieved from reference TRBV7-3 and TRBJ2-1, is GAGVSQTPSNKVTEKGKYVELRCDPISGHTALYWYRQSLGQGPEFLIYFQGTGAADDSGLPNDRFFAVRPEGSVSTLKIQRTERGDSAVYLCASSLGGGSEQFFGPGTRLTVL.

This clone has a single count. This chain connects TRBV27 to TRBJ1-2, with D maybe TRBD1 (6 bases). Trimming stripped 6 bases from V and 4 bases from J, with 12 bases between. Per germline, CDR1 MNHEY and CDR2 SMNVEV (reference sequence). The length of the CDR3 is 13 residues. The CDR3 nucleotides are TGTGCCAGCAGAGAGGACAGCCTCTATGGCTACACCTTC. As protein: CASREDSLYGYTF.

Of note for this clone: The junction shows a germline mismatch at one end, possibly a read error. This sample also contains other DNA sequences that code for the same CDR3. The genes are TRBV28 and TRBJ2-4; tentative D call: TRBD2 (6 bases). This CDR3 comprises 15 residues. Germline V gene lookup returns CDR1 MDHEN and CDR2 SYDVKM. In DNA form, the CDR3 reads TGTGCCAGCAGTCCAGCGGGTCTAGCCAAAAATATTCAGTACTTC. It yields the protein CASSPAGLAKNIQYF.

V and J are TRBV10-3 and TRBJ2-7, with a possible D match to TRBD1 (5 bases). The CDR3 covers 16 residues. V was shortened by 3 bases and J by 0 bases, with 15 bases between the two germline ends. Germline V gene lookup returns CDR1 ENHRY and CDR2 SYGVKD. The DNA of the CDR3 is TGTGCCATCAGTGATCGGACACCCAAAAGCTCCTACGAGCAGTACTTC. Translation: CAISDRTPKSSYEQYF.